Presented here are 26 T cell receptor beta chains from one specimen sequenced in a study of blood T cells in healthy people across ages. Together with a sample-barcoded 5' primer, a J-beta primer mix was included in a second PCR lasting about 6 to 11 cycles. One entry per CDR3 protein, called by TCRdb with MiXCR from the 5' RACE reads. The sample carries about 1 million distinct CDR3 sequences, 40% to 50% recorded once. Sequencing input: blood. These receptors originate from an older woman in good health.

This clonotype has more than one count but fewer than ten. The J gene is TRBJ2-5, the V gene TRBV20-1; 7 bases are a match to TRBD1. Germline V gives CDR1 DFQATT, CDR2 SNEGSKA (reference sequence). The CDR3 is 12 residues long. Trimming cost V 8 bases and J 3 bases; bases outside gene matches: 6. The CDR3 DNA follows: TGCAGTACTACAGGGGTAAAAGAGACCCAGTACTTC. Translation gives CSTTGVKETQYF.

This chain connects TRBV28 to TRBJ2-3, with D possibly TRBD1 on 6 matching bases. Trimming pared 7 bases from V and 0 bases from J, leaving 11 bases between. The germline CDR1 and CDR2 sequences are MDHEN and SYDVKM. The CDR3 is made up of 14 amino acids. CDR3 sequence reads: CASTSTGSTDTQYF. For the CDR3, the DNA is TGTGCCAGCACCTCGACAGGTAGCACAGATACGCAGTATTTT.

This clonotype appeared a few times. Here the CDR3 DNA reads TGTGCCAGCAGTGAAGCCGGGACAGGGTATGGCTACACCTTC. Its protein is CASSEAGTGYGYTF. This rearrangement joins TRBV2 to TRBJ1-2; TRBD1 matches at 9 bases. The CDR3 is made up of 14 amino acids. V lost 0 bases, J lost 5 bases, and 1 base stayed unmatched. The germline gives CDR1 SNHLY, CDR2 FYNNEI.

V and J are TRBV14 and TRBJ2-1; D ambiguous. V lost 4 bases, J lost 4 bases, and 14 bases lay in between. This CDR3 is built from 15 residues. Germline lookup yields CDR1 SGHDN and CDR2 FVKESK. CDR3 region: CASSRLDTHYNEQFF. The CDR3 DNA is TGTGCCAGCAGCCGACTCGACACTCATTACAATGAGCAGTTCTTC.

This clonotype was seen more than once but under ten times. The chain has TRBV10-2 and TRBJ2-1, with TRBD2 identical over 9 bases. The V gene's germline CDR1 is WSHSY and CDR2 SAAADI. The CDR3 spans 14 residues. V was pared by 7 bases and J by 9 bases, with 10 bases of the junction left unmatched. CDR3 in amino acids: CASMGVGLAFEQFF. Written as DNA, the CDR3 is TGCGCCAGCATGGGGGTGGGACTAGCCTTTGAGCAGTTCTTC.

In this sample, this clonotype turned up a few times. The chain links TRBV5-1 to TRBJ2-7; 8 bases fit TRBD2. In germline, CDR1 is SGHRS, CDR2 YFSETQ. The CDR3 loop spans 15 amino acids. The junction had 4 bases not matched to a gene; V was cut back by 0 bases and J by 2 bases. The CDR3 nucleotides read TGCGCCAGCAGCTTGGGACTAGCGACACCCTACGAGCAGTACTTC. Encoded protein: CASSLGLATPYEQYF.

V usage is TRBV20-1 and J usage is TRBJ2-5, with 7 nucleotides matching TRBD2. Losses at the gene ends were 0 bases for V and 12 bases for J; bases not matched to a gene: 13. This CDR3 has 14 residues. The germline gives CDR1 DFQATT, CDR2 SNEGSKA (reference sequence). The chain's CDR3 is CSARDGVAGAAKYF. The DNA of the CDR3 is TGCAGTGCTAGAGATGGGGTAGCGGGTGCGGCGAAGTACTTC.

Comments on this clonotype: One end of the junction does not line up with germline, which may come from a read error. CDR3 loop: CASSHRTGVCRETQYF. CDR3 nucleotides: TGTGCCAGCAGCCACCGGACAGGGGTGTGTCGAGAGACCCAGTATTTC. The chain uses TRBV11-3 and TRBJ2-5; 9 nucleotides match TRBD1. The CDR3 contains 16 residues. Germline CDR1 and CDR2: SGHNT and YENEEA.

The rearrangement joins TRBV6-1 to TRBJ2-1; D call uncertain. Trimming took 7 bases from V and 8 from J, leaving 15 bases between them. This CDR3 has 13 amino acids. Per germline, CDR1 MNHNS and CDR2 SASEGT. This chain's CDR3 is CASTLGSLDEQFF. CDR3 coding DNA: TGTGCCAGCACCCTAGGGTCCCTAGATGAGCAGTTCTTC.

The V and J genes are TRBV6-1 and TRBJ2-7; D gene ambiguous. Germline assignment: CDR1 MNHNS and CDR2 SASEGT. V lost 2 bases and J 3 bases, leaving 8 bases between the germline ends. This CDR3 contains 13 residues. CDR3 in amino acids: CASSEQVFYEQYF. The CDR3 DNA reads TGTGCCAGCAGTGAACAGGTATTCTACGAGCAGTACTTC.

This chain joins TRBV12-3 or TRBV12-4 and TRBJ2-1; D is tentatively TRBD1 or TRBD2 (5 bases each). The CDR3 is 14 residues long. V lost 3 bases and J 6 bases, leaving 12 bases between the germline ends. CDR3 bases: TGTGCCAGCAGTTTGGGGCCGGGAAGCAATGAGCAGTTCTTC. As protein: CASSLGPGSNEQFF.

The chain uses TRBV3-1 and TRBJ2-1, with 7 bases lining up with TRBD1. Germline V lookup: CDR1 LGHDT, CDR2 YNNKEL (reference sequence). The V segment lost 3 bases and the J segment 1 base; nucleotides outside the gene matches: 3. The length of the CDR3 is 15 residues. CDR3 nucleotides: TGTGCCAGCAGCCACACGGGACAGTCCTACAATGAGCAGTTCTTC. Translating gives CASSHTGQSYNEQFF.

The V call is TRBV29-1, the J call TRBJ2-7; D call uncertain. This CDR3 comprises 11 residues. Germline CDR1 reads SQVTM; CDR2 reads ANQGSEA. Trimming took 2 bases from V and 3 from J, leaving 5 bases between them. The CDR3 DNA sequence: TGCAGCGTTGAAAACTACTACGAGCAGTACTTC. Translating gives CSVENYYEQYF.

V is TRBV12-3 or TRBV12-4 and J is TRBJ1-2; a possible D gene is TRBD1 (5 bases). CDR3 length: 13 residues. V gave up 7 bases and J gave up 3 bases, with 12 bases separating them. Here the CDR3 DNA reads TGTGCCAGCACTGTAGGGGTTTACTATGGCTACACCTTC. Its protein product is CASTVGVYYGYTF.

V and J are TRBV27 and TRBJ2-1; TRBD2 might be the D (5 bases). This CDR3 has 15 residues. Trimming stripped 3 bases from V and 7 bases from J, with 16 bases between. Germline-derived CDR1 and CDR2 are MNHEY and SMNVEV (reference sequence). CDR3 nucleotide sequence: TGTGCCAGCAGTTTCAGCGGCCCCCTTGGTAATGAGCAGTTCTTC. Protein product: CASSFSGPLGNEQFF.

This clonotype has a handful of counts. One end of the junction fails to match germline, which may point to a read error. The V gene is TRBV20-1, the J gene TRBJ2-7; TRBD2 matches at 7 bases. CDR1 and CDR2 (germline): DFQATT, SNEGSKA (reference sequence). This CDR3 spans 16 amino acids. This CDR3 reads CSARGSPGLESYEQYF. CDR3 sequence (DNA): TGCAGTGCCAGAGGTTCGCCAGGACTAGAGTCCTACGAGCAGTACTTC.

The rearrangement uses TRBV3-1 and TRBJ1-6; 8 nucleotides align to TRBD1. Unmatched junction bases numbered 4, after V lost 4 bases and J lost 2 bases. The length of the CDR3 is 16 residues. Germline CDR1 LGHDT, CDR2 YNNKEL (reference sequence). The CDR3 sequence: CASSPQGEAYNSPLHF. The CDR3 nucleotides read TGTGCCAGCAGCCCACAGGGGGAGGCCTATAATTCACCCCTCCACTTT.

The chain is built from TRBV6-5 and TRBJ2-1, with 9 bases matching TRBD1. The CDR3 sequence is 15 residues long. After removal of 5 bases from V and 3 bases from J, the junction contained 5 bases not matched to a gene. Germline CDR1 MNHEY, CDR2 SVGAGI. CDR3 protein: CASSGGTGIYNEQFF. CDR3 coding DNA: TGTGCCAGCAGTGGCGGGACAGGGATCTACAATGAGCAGTTCTTC.

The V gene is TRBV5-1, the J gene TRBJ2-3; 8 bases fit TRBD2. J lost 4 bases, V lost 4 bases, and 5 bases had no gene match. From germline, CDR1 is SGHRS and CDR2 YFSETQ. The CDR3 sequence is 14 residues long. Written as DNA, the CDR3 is TGCGCCAGCAGCGCGACTAGCGCGGCAGATACGCAGTATTTT. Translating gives CASSATSAADTQYF.

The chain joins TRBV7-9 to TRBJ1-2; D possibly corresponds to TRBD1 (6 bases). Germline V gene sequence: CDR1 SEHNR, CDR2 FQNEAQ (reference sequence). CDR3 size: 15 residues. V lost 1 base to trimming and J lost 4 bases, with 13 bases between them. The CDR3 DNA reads TGTGCCAGCAGCTTAGACCTGGACAGTCTCTATGGCTACACCTTC. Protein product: CASSLDLDSLYGYTF. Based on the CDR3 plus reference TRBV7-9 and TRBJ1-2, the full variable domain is DTGVSQNPRHKITKRGQNVTFRCDPISEHNRLYWYRQTLGQGPEFLTYFQNEAQLEKSRLLSDRFSAERPKGSFSTLEIQRTEQGDSAMYLCASSLDLDSLYGYTFGSGTRLTVV.

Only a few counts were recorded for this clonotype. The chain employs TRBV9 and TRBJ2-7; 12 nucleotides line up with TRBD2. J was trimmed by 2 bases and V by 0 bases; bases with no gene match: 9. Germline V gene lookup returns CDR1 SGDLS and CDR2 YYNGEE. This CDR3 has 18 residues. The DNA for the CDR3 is TGTGCCAGCAGCGTAGCCCCAGACCTAGCGGGGGGGCCCTACGAGCAGTACTTC. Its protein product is CASSVAPDLAGGPYEQYF. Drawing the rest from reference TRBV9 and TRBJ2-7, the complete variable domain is DSGVTQTPKHLITATGQRVTLRCSPRSGDLSVYWYQQSLDQGLQFLIQYYNGEERAKGNILERFSAQQFPDLHSELNLSSLELGDSALYFCASSVAPDLAGGPYEQYFGPGTRLTVT.

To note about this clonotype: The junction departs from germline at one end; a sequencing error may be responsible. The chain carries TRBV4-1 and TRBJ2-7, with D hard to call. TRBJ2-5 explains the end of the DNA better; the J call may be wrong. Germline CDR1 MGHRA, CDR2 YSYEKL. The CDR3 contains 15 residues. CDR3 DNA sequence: TGCGCCTGCAGCCAAGTGGGTGGGCTAAGTGGGACCCAGTACTTC. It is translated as CACSQVGGLSGTQYF.

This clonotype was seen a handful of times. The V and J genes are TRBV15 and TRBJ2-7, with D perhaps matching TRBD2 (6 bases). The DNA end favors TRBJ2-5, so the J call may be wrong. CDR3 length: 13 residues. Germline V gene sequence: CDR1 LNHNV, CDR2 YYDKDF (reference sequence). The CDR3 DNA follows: TGTGCCACCAGCAGATCGGGAGCGGAGACCCAGTACTTC. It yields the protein CATSRSGAETQYF.

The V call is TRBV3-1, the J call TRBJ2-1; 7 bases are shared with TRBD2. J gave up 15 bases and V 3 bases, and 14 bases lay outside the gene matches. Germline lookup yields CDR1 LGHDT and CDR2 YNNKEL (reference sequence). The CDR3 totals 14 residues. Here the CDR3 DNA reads TGTGCCAGCAGCCAGGGTACTCACCAGCGGGATCCGTTCTTC. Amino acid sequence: CASSQGTHQRDPFF.

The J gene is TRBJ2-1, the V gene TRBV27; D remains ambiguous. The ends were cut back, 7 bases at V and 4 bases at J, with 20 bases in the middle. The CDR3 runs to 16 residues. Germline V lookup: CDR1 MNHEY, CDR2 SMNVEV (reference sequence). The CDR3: CASTSGTPYGYNEQFF. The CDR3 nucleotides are TGTGCCAGCACCTCTGGAACCCCTTATGGTTACAATGAGCAGTTCTTC.

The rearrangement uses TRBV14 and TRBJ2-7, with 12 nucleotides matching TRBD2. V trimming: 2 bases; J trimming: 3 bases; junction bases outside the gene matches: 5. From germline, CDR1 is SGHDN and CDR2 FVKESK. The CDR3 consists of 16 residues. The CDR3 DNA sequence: TGTGCCAGCAGCCAAATCGGACTAGCGGGACACTACGAGCAGTACTTC. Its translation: CASSQIGLAGHYEQYF. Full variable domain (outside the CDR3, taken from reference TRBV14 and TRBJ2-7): EAGVTQFPSHSVIEKGQTVTLRCDPISGHDNLYWYRRVMGKEIKFLLHFVKESKQDESGMPNNRFLAERTGGTYSTLKVQPAELEDSGVYFCASSQIGLAGHYEQYFGPGTRLTVT.